In this sample, the clone carrying this TCR beta chain turned up a few times. What it recognizes is unknown. The PCR employed 60 Vbeta primers together with 13 Jbeta primers. TCRdb's table, derived via immunoSEQ multiplex PCR, lists solely in-frame clones and lacks some. The profile covers around 150,000 clones, with 76% appearing a single time and approximately 3% taken by the ten largest. These data belong to a study of cytomegalovirus exposure and HLA in healthy donors. Study-level findings and limits: Later on, analysis showed that most CMV-associated TCR beta chains appeared to be HLA-restricted. Presence/absence analyses assumed roughly uniform sequencing depth across donors.

Material for sequencing was PBMCs. The sequence derives from a male donor in good health and CMV-seronegative.

This CDR3 reads CASSLTTGLYGYTF. For the CDR3, the DNA is TGTGCCAGTAGTCTGACGACAGGGCTCTATGGCTACACCTTC. The chain uses TRBV19 and TRBJ1-2, with 7 bases aligning to TRBD1. The CDR3 has 14 amino acids. The V and J ends lost 5 bases and 4 bases, in that order; junction bases with no gene match: 7. Germline V lookup: CDR1 LNHDA, CDR2 SQIVND (reference sequence). The complete variable domain, with remaining parts taken from reference TRBV19 and TRBJ1-2, reads DGGITQSPKYLFRKEGQNVTLSCEQNLNHDAMYWYRQDPGQGLRLIYYSQIVNDFQKGDIAEGYSVSREKKESFPLTVTSAQKNPTAFYLCASSLTTGLYGYTFGSGTRLTVV.